A selection of T cell receptor beta chains follows, all from one sample in a study of a mutant IDH1 vaccine in newly diagnosed glioma. Clones were sequenced by immunoSEQ multiplex PCR, and TCRdb holds only the in-frame ones, with some missing. This table has 55,000 to 65,000 clones, 80% to 90% appearing once. These receptors' antigens are unknown. Sequencing used PBMCs, obtained from a glioma patient whose treatment included an IDH1 peptide vaccine. Receptors were obtained from a man aged 25-45 years with glioma. Each CDR3 is given with its conserved first and last residue. Fields, in order: V gene, clone size, D gene, J gene, CDR3 DNA, CDR3 protein. A D gene is named only where the DNA matches it firmly. Rows give clone size only sometimes, using once, few, many, or a class for an expanded clone.

>TRBV4-2|.|TRBD2|TRBJ2-5
TGTGCCAGCAGCCAAGACGGGACTAGCGGGGATGAGACCCAGTACTTC
CASSQDGTSGDETQYF
>TRBV5-6|.|.|TRBJ2-2
TGTGCCAGCAGCTTGGTGGCAGTCGGGGAGCTGTTTTTT
CASSLVAVGELFF
>TRBV19|once|.|TRBJ1-5
TGTGCCAGTAGTAGTTGGGGCTCCGGCAATCAGCCCCAGCATTTT
CASSSWGSGNQPQHF
>TRBV20-1|.|.|TRBJ2-5
TGCAGTGCTAGACGGGAGACCCAGTACTTC
CSARRETQYF
>TRBV6-5|.|.|TRBJ1-2
.
CASRDSGQGNGYTF
>TRBV6-5|.|TRBD2|TRBJ2-5
TGTGCCAGCAGTTACTCGCCTAGCGGGGGGCAAGAGACCCAGTACTTC
CASSYSPSGGQETQYF
>TRBV4-1|few|.|TRBJ1-2
TGCGCCAGCAGCCAAGTGGCCACCGGCCCGATTGGCTACACCTTC
CASSQVATGPIGYTF
>TRBV2|once|.|TRBJ1-6
TGTGCCAGCAGTAGAAAGGACCTTGGGGACTCACCCCTCCACTTT
CASSRKDLGDSPLHF
>TRBV29-1|.|.|TRBJ2-3
TGCAGCGTTGGGACCATAAGCACAGATACGCAGTATTTT
CSVGTISTDTQYF
>TRBV19|few|.|TRBJ1-1
TGTGCCAGTAGTACCAGGAACACTGAAGCTTTCTTT
CASSTRNTEAFF
>TRBV29-1|.|TRBD1|TRBJ1-5
TGCAGCGTTGGCAGGGGGGATAATCAGCCCCAGCATTTT
CSVGRGDNQPQHF
>TRBV27|.|TRBD1|TRBJ1-5
TGTGCCAGCCGGGACAGGGCGATTTTGGCTAATCAGCCCCAGCATTTT
CASRDRAILANQPQHF
>TRBV7-8|.|.|TRBJ1-6
TGTGCCAGCAGCTCCCGCTTCAGCCCGGTATCTAATTCACCCCTCCACTTT
CASSSRFSPVSNSPLHF
>TRBV11-2|.|.|TRBJ1-2
TGTGCCAGCAGCCCGGGTGGAGGTGGCTACACCTTC
CASSPGGGGYTF
>TRBV6-1|.|TRBD1|TRBJ2-3
TGTGCCAGCAGTGGAGACAGGGGGCATACGCAGTATTTT
CASSGDRGHTQYF
>TRBV19|.|.|TRBJ1-6
TGTGCCAGTAAGGGGTATGGCAATTCACCCCTCCACTTT
CASKGYGNSPLHF
>TRBV7-6|.|TRBD1|TRBJ2-7
TGTGCCAGCAGCTCACCGGGACAGGGGGCCGAGCAGTACTTC
CASSSPGQGAEQYF
>TRBV5-1|once|.|TRBJ2-7
TGCGCCAGCCCGGACAAGACCTACGAGCAGTACTTC
CASPDKTYEQYF
>TRBV28|.|.|TRBJ2-7
TGTGCCAGCAGTTTAACCGGACGGATGACTGGGTACGAGCAGTACTTC
CASSLTGRMTGYEQYF
>TRBV5-6|once|.|TRBJ2-7
TGTGCCAGCAGCTTGGATACGGGAACTTACTACGAGCAGTACTTC
CASSLDTGTYYEQYF
>TRBV30|.|.|TRBJ2-3
TGTGCCTGGACAGGGAAAAGCACAGATACGCAGTATTTT
CAWTGKSTDTQYF
>TRBV10-1|once|.|TRBJ1-3
TGCGCCAGCATGGACGGGAACTCTGGAAACACCATATATTTT
CASMDGNSGNTIYF
>TRBV30|.|.|TRBJ2-3
TGTGCCTGGACCGGCCTAGGGGAAACGAATACGCAGTATTTT
CAWTGLGETNTQYF
>TRBV2|.|.|TRBJ1-4
TGTGCCAGCACCGAGGGCGTAACTAATGAAAAACTGTTTTTT
CASTEGVTNEKLFF
>TRBV11-2|.|.|TRBJ2-7
TGTGCCAGCAGCTTAGTGGGCTACTACGAGCAGTACTTC
CASSLVGYYEQYF
>TRBV2|.|.|TRBJ1-4
TGTGCCAGCAGTCCCGATACAACAAAGGAGCCCTCCCCTAATGAAAAACTGTTTTTT
CASSPDTTKEPSPNEKLFF
>TRBV10-1|once|TRBD1|TRBJ2-1
TGCGCCAGCAGTGAGTCGGTTGGGACAGGGCCCTACAATGAGCAGTTCTTC
CASSESVGTGPYNEQFF
>TRBV4-1|.|.|TRBJ1-5
TGCGCCAGCAGCCAAGACCCGATTGGCAATCAGCCCCAGCATTTT
CASSQDPIGNQPQHF
>TRBV11-2|few|.|TRBJ1-4
TGTGCCAGCAGCTTCTTGCTACACGATAATGAAAAACTGTTTTTT
CASSFLLHDNEKLFF
>TRBV2|.|.|TRBJ1-2
TGTGCCAGCACAAATGCTCCGGGCAACTATGGCTACACCTTC
CASTNAPGNYGYTF
>TRBV7-8|few|.|TRBJ1-5
TGTGCCAGCAGCTTAGCCCGGGCCGGGTGGCAACAGCCCCAGCATTTT
CASSLARAGWQQPQHF
>TRBV7-9|.|TRBD1|TRBJ1-2
TGTGCCAGCAGCTTCCGGGACAGGGGGCACGAAAACTATGGCTACACCTTC
CASSFRDRGHENYGYTF
>TRBV28|.|TRBD1|TRBJ2-7
TGTGCCAGCAGTGCTCCACAGGGGGCTAGGCTCTCCTACGAGCAGTACTTC
CASSAPQGARLSYEQYF
>TRBV2|.|TRBD2|TRBJ2-1
TGTGCCATCTCACCGGGACTAGCTTTTAGGCAGTTCTTC
CAISPGLAFRQFF
>TRBV28|.|TRBD1|TRBJ1-4
TGTGCCAGCAGCCTCAGGGGGCTGTCAGAAAAACTGTTTTTT
CASSLRGLSEKLFF
>TRBV5-8|.|.|TRBJ2-7
TGTGCCAGCAGCTTGGGTCAGGGTCTTAACGAGCAGTACTTC
CASSLGQGLNEQYF
>TRBV27|.|.|TRBJ1-5
TGTGCCAGCAGTGAATTGGGCGGGGGCGAAAATCAGCCCCAGCATTTT
CASSELGGGENQPQHF
>TRBV15|.|TRBD2|TRBJ2-3
TGTGCCACCAGCAGAGATGTCGGGACTACCCGCACAGATACGCAGTATTTT
CATSRDVGTTRTDTQYF
>TRBV11-2|.|TRBD2|TRBJ2-3
TGTGCCAGCAGCTCGGCTACAACTAGCGGGGGGACTAGCACAGATACGCAGTATTTT
CASSSATTSGGTSTDTQYF
>TRBV5-1|.|.|TRBJ2-2
TGCGCCAGCAGCCTTCAGCCGACAGTAGCCGGGGAGCTGTTTTTT
CASSLQPTVAGELFF
>TRBV13|.|TRBD1|TRBJ2-2
TGTGCCAGCAGCTTAAGAGGGGGCGACACCGGGGAGCTGTTTTTT
CASSLRGGDTGELFF
>TRBV19|.|.|TRBJ1-5
TGTGCCAGTAGTATGGGCCCAGGGATGATGGGCAATCAGCCCCAGCATTTT
CASSMGPGMMGNQPQHF
>TRBV11-2|.|TRBD2|TRBJ2-3
TGTGCCAGTAGGTGGACTAGCGGGGGGCGCACAGATACGCAGTATTTT
CASRWTSGGRTDTQYF
>TRBV2|.|.|TRBJ1-1
TGTGCCAGCAGTTACAGGGATATCATGAACACTGAAGCTTTCTTT
CASSYRDIMNTEAFF
>TRBV7-6|.|TRBD2|TRBJ2-3
TGTGCCAGCAGCTTAGGTGCCATACTAGCGGGGAAGGCAGATACGCAGTATTTT
CASSLGAILAGKADTQYF
>TRBV11-2|.|.|TRBJ1-1
TGTGCCAGCAGACTTCAGGGTGGCAAGCACACTGAAGCTTTCTTT
CASRLQGGKHTEAFF
>TRBV19|.|.|TRBJ2-3
TGTGCCAGTAGTATAGGACTGGGAGGTGATACGCAGTATTTT
CASSIGLGGDTQYF
>TRBV14|.|.|TRBJ1-1
TGTGCCAGCAGCCAATGGGTGTCTTCTGAAGCTTTCTTT
CASSQWVSSEAFF
>TRBV13|.|.|TRBJ1-6
TGTGCCAGCAGCTTAGCCGGGTACAGCTCCTATAATTCACCCCTCCACTTT
CASSLAGYSSYNSPLHF
>TRBV5-6|.|.|TRBJ1-6
TGTGCCAGCAGCGGCAGGGGCCGAGGTGGTTCACCCCTCCACTTT
CASSGRGRGGSPLHF
>TRBV7-2|.|.|TRBJ1-4
TGTGCCAGCTCCCCCATCGACTATAATGAAAAACTGTTTTTT
CASSPIDYNEKLFF
>TRBV5-6|.|.|TRBJ2-3
TGTGCCAGCAGCTCCGGGACCACGCAGTATTTT
CASSSGTTQYF
>TRBV28|.|TRBD2|TRBJ2-5
TGTGCCAGCAGTTTAACTAGCGGGGGCCAAGAGACCCAGTACTTC
CASSLTSGGQETQYF
>TRBV4-1|.|.|TRBJ2-7
TGCGCCAGCAGCCAAGCTCCCTTCTCCTACGAGCAGTACTTC
CASSQAPFSYEQYF
>TRBV2|.|TRBD2|TRBJ2-5
TGTGCCAGCAGTGAATCTAGCGGGGGGGCCTTAGGTAAAGAGACCCAGTACTTC
CASSESSGGALGKETQYF